Each of the 3 T cell receptor beta chains below was sequenced from the same sample in a study of graft-versus-host responses after intestinal transplantation. Sequencing was performed with immunoSEQ multiplex PCR; in TCRdb, only in-frame clones are kept and a portion is missing. Of tens of thousands of clones detected, about 90% appear once; the ten largest clones hold more than 2%. For these receptors, no antigen is known. Material: unstimulated CD4+ T cells sorted from spleen or lymph node cells, obtained before transplant. The source of these receptors is a human donor who was the organ donor for an intestinal transplant.

The chain uses TRBV30 and TRBJ1-2; D gene unclear. V was trimmed by 3 bases and J by 2 bases, leaving 7 bases between them. The CDR3 runs to 12 residues. Germline loops: CDR1 GTSNPN, CDR2 SVGIG (reference sequence). CDR3 sequence reads: CAWRQLNYGYTF. The CDR3 region has the DNA TGTGCCTGGAGGCAGTTGAACTATGGCTACACCTTC.

The V and J genes are TRBV9 and TRBJ2-3, with D tentatively TRBD2 (5 bases). Trimming stripped 4 bases from V and 2 bases from J, with 14 bases between. The length of the CDR3 is 15 residues. Per the germline V gene, CDR1 is SGDLS and CDR2 is YYNGEE. CDR3 protein: CASSTRPGNTDTQYF. The CDR3 DNA sequence: TGTGCCAGCAGCACCCGACCGGGAAACACAGATACGCAGTATTTT.

The genes are TRBV6-1 and TRBJ2-1; TRBD2 aligns across 13 bases. Germline values: CDR1 MNHNS, CDR2 SASEGT. Germline trimming cut 11 bases from V and 9 bases from J; bases unmatched to any gene: 7. This CDR3 is built from 13 residues. The CDR3 is CACTGLAGSEQFF. The CDR3, as DNA: TGTGCCTGCACGGGACTAGCGGGAAGTGAGCAGTTCTTC.